This T cell receptor (beta chain) is drawn from a study of T-cell reconstitution after alpha-beta-depleted transplantation in children. The CDR3 covers 16 residues. V lost 5 bases and J lost 5; bases outside the gene matches: 13. Unique molecular identifiers were incorporated into the prepared TCRbeta library. Using its own MiXCR run on the PCR reads, TCRdb lists one record per CDR3 protein. The sample yields approximately 400,000 distinct CDR3 sequences, roughly 11% seen once. The specimen comprised PBMCs from the stem cell graft donor, sampled from the stem cell graft. This rearrangement joins TRBV12-3 or TRBV12-4 to TRBJ2-5, with TRBD1 identical over 8 bases. The receptor's source is a human donor who donated a stem cell graft to a child with acute myeloid leukemia. The CDR3 nucleotides read TGTGCCAGCAGTCCGAGGGTGACAGGGGTAAAGGAGACCCAGTACTTC. Amino acid sequence: CASSPRVTGVKETQYF.